This T cell receptor (beta chain) is drawn from a study of T cell changes during pregnancy in multiple sclerosis (dated 2019 in TCRdb). In terms of the full investigation: In women with multiple sclerosis, the researchers looked at how the T cell repertoire shifted as pregnancy progressed.

On this clone: Its antigen target is currently unknown. No base-level quality is on record; no much larger clone is a single base apart.

Library preparation used the immunoSEQ multiplex PCR assay. The source is immuneACCESS, and TCRdb retained only in-frame sequences with V and J called. Part of the clones is not carried over; for the studies checked, unresolved V genes explain less than half of this, and the remainder is unexplained. The sample table records tens of thousands of clones; roughly 90% of these occur just once. The ten top clones hold 1.5% to 1.7% of the sample. There are 13 amino acids in the CDR3, from cysteine to phenylalanine inclusive. Of the read, only the CDR3 DNA is kept; its 39 bases are in frame from base 1. Trimming leaves V shorter by 5 bases and J shorter by 8 bases, with the junction holding 8 bases beyond the gene matches. From a lookup of the germline V gene (reference sequence), CDR1 and CDR2 are SEHNR and FQNEAQ.

The sample in question was peripheral blood, obtained in the first trimester of pregnancy. This TCR was recovered from a female donor with multiple sclerosis, enrolled in a pregnancy study. This receptor chain uses TRBV7-9 and TRBJ1-2; TRBD1 lines up with 7 middle nucleotides. The CDR3 region has the sequence CASSRTGARGYTF. The sequence in DNA is TGTGCCAGCAGCCGAACAGGGGCTCGGGGCTACACCTTC.